This T cell receptor beta chain was observed in a study of T cell responses to AZD1222 COVID-19 vaccine (dated by TCRdb to the early 2020s). The study in broad terms: TCR sequencing was performed for 230 to 250 trial participants, of whom 200 to 210 were given two doses of AZD1222 and some 25 were given two doses of MenACWY control vaccine. Trial participants were enrolled by age into subgroups of 18-55, 56-69 and 70-plus years, and around 150, 29 and 61 TCR-sequenced participants, respectively, were included in these subgroups.

The full study reports these points: Conclusions about previously exposed vaccinees are limited, since just six or seven AZD1222 recipients were seropositive for SARS-CoV-2 at baseline. In the small 56-69-year group, the increase in depth fell short of significance, most likely because of low power. Vaccine-associated CD4 TCRs spanned the whole spike protein, with dominant responses in regions 160-218 and 743-854. Because no samples from the day 14 peak response were available, repertoires could be characterized only after the peak T cell response. Nearly half of unique spike-specific TCRs reportedly recognized epitopes outside regions mutated in the B.1.351 and B.1.1.7 variants. A significant rise in spike-specific TCR breadth and depth was observed after two AZD1222 doses relative to day 0 and relative to MenACWY recipients. Participants were mostly white British and included more females than males, and it was suggested by the authors that clonal diversity may have been underestimated.

The cysteine opens and the phenylalanine closes a CDR3 of 16 amino acids. Only the CDR3 part of the read is kept: 48 bases, read in frame from the first base. Reading the germline V gene (reference sequence) gives CDR1 SEHNR and CDR2 FQNEAQ. V loses 1 base, J loses 5 bases, and the germline ends lie 14 bases apart. As regards this clone: This receptor's antigen is unknown. No base qualities exist here, and no much larger clone lies one base off it.

The time point label, read with the paper, signifies: about 28 days (+/-7) after the second vaccine dose. AZD1222 recipients whose second dose came at about 4 weeks and those whose second dose came at about 12 weeks were combined into one group, since spike-specific TCR depth and breadth did not differ between the two schedules. The vaccinee samples were drawn from two UK trials, COV001 and COV002, one of which was a single-blind randomized controlled phase 2/3 trial testing AZD1222 (ChAdOx1 nCoV-19) in healthy adults. Trial participant PBMC samples were collected at day 0 and day 28 after the second dose for TCRbeta chain sequencing. The CDR3 regions of human TCRbeta chains were subjected to immunosequencing. The authors processed their data as follows. Repertoire TCRs were matched against a reference library of SARS-CoV-2-specific TCRs generated with the MIRA antigen-specificity platform. Breadth was defined as the fraction of unique TCRs that were SARS-CoV-2-associated. Depth was defined as the fraction of total T cells that were SARS-CoV-2-associated. Each spike-specific TCR was assigned to its reactive spike region and to a CD4 or CD8 class using the MIRA data. Log10-transformed breadth and depth values were compared by one-way ANOVA with Sidak's multiple comparisons tests. In TCRdb, the immuneACCESS table is reduced to in-frame sequences with V and J assigned. These tables do not hold every clone; where another copy was compared, an unresolved V gene accounts for under half, and the others remain unexplained. V and J calls and clone size are given by that table; D and trimming were obtained from the DNA. Here the sample has under 95,000 clones; roughly nine tenths occur a single time. The top ten clones comprise around 1.5% of the sample.

The specimen comprised peripheral blood, sampled 28 days after the second AZD1222 dose. This receptor chain uses TRBV7-9 and TRBJ2-2; tentative D gene TRBD1, with 6 bases matching. The source of this sequence is an adult who received the AZD1222 COVID-19 vaccine. The DNA sequence reads TGTGCCAGCAGCTTAGGTCGGACAGTCCAAACCGGGGAGCTGTTTTTT. This yields the protein CASSLGRTVQTGELFF. The entire variable domain, with the stretches around the CDR3 drawn from the reference TRBV7-9 and TRBJ2-2 proteins, is DTGVSQNPRHKITKRGQNVTFRCDPISEHNRLYWYRQTLGQGPEFLTYFQNEAQLEKSRLLSDRFSAERPKGSFSTLEIQRTEQGDSAMYLCASSLGRTVQTGELFFGEGSRLTVL.